Detailed here is one T cell receptor (beta chain). The data originate from a study of blood T cell repertoires in COVID-19. Study in general: Samples came from the United States, Italy and Spain, spanning acute and convalescent COVID-19.

Trimming pared 2 bases from V and 3 bases from J, leaving 8 bases between. Germline-derived CDR1 and CDR2 are MNHEY and SMNVEV (reference sequence). The length of the CDR3 is 14 residues. The assay was immunoSEQ multiplex PCR, and TCRdb's table has in-frame clones only and misses some. The table records approximately 360,000 clones, 80% to 85% of them present only once. Material: PBMCs or T cells enriched from blood (not recorded which). This TCR was recovered from a woman aged 45-60 years who had recovered from COVID-19. This sequence joins TRBV27 and TRBJ1-5; perhaps TRBD1 as D (5 bases). CDR3 sequence reads: CASSLQGTNQPQHF. The CDR3 DNA follows: TGTGCCAGCAGTTTACAGGGTACCAATCAGCCCCAGCATTTT.